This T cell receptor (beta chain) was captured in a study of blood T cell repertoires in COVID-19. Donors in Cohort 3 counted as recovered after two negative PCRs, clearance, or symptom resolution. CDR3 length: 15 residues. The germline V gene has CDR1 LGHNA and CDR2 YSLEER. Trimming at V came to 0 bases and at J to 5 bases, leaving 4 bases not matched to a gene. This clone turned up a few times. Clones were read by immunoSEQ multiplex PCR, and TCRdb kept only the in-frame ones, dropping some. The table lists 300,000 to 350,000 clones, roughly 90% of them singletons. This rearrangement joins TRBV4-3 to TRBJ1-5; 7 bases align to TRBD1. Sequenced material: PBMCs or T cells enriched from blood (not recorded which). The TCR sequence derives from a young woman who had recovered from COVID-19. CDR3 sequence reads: CASSQDFTGDQPQHF. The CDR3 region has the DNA TGCGCCAGCAGCCAAGACTTCACAGGGGATCAGCCCCAGCATTTT.